This TCR beta chain was captured in a study of cytomegalovirus exposure and HLA in healthy donors. This clone was recorded only once. The germline CDR1 and CDR2 sequences are SGDLS and YYNGEE. V was pared by 0 bases and J by 6 bases, with 18 bases between. This CDR3 comprises 16 residues. PCR involved 60 Vbeta and 13 Jbeta primers. Sequencing was performed with immunoSEQ multiplex PCR; in TCRdb, only in-frame clones are kept and a portion is missing. The sample holds more than 80,000 clones; over 55% are singletons and the top ten take approximately 2.8%. This receptor was taken from a female donor in good health and CMV-seronegative. This sequence joins TRBV9 and TRBJ1-2; possibly TRBD1 for D (5 bases). The sample was PBMCs. The CDR3 sequence: CASSVDSGPRGDGYTF. The CDR3 DNA is TGTGCCAGCAGCGTAGACTCGGGCCCAAGGGGCGATGGCTACACCTTC.